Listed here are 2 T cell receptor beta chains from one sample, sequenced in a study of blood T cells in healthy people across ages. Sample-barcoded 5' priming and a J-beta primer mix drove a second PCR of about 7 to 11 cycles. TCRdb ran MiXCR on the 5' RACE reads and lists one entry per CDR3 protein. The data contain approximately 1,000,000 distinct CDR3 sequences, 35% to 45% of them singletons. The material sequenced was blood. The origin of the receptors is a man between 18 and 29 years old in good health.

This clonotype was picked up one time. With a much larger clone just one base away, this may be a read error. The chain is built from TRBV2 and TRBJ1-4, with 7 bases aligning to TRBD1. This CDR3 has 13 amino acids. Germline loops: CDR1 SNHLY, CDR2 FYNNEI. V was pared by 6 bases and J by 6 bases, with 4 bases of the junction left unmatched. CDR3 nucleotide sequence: TGTGCCAGCAGCCGAGGACAGGATGAAAAACTGTTTTTT. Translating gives CASSRGQDEKLFF.

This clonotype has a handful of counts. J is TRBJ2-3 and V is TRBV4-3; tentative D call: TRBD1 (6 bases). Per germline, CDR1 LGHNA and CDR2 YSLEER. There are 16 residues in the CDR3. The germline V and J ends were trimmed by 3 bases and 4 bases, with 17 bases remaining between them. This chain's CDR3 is CASSHDVGAGADTQYF. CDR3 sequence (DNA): TGCGCCAGCAGCCATGACGTTGGTGCAGGGGCAGATACGCAGTATTTT.